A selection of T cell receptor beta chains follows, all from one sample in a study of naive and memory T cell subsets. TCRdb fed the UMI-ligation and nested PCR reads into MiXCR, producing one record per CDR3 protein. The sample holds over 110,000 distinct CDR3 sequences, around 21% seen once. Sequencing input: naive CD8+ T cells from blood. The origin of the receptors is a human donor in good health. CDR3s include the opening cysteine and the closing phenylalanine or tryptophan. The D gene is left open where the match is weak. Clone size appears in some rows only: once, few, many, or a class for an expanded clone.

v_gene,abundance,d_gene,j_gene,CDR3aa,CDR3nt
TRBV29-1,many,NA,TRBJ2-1,CSVEDRASVVYEQFF,TGCAGCGTTGAAGATCGGGCTAGCGTCGTGTATGAGCAGTTCTTC
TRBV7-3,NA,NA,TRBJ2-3,CASSFDASTDTQYF,TGTGCCAGCAGCTTCGATGCTAGCACAGATACGCAGTATTTT
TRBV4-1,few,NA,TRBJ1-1,CASSQVGVNTEAFF,TGCGCCAGCAGCCAAGTGGGGGTCAACACTGAAGCTTTCTTT
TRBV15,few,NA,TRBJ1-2,CATSRDLGNPVYGYTF,TGTGCCACCAGCAGAGATCTCGGGAACCCAGTCTATGGCTACACCTTC
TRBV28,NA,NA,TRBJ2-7,CASSLPLNEQYF,TGTGCCAGCAGTCTCCCACTCAACGAGCAGTACTTC
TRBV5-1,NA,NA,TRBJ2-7,CASSFTGAGEQYF,TGCGCCAGCAGCTTCACAGGGGCGGGGGAGCAGTACTTC
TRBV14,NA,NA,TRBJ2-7,CASSHTRDNYEQYF,TGTGCCAGCAGCCACACTCGAGACAACTACGAGCAGTACTTC
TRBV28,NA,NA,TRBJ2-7,CASSGPRGGPYEQYF,TGTGCCAGCAGTGGCCCCCGGGGCGGTCCCTACGAGCAGTACTTC
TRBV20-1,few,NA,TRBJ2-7,CSASGGIIYEQYF,TGCAGTGCTAGCGGAGGGATTATCTACGAGCAGTACTTC
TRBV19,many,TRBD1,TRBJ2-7,CASSPGTGTSYEQYF,TGTGCCAGTAGTCCCGGGACAGGGACTTCCTACGAGCAGTACTTC
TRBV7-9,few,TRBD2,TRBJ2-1,CATAPGTSGRAGGYEQFF,TGTGCCACCGCCCCGGGGACTAGCGGGAGGGCCGGGGGGTATGAGCAGTTCTTC
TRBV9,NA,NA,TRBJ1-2,CASSEYSGRPPYGYTF,TGTGCCAGCAGCGAATACTCGGGCAGGCCCCCCTATGGCTACACCTTC
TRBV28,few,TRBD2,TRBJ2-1,CASSSWTSGSSNEQFF,TGTGCCAGCAGTTCGTGGACTAGCGGGAGCTCCAATGAGCAGTTCTTC
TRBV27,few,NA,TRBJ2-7,CASSFAGNEQYF,TGTGCCAGCAGTTTCGCAGGGAACGAGCAGTACTTC
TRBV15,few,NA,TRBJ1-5,CATSRDHGGSNQPQHF,TGTGCCACCAGCAGAGATCATGGGGGCTCTAATCAGCCCCAGCATTTT
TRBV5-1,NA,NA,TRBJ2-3,CASSLVYRTDTQYF,TGCGCCAGCAGCTTGGTGTACCGCACAGATACGCAGTATTTT
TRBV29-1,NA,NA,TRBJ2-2,CSVGDLTGELFF,TGCAGCGTTGGGGACCTAACCGGGGAGCTGTTTTTT
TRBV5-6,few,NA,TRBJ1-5,CASSPTWGARSNQPQHF,TGTGCCAGCAGCCCAACGTGGGGGGCTAGGAGCAATCAGCCCCAGCATTTT
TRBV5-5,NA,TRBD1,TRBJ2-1,CASSSLGQGPYNEQFF,TGTGCCAGCAGCTCCCTCGGACAGGGCCCGTACAATGAGCAGTTCTTC
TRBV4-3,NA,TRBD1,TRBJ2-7,CASSHGRDRGYEQYF,TGCGCCAGCAGCCACGGACGGGACAGGGGCTACGAGCAGTACTTC
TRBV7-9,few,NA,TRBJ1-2,CASSHQGGYGYTF,TGTGCCAGCAGCCACCAAGGCGGCTATGGCTACACCTTC
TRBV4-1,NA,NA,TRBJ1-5,CASSGPSFDGNQPQHF,TGCGCCAGCAGCGGTCCGAGCTTTGACGGCAATCAGCCCCAGCATTTT
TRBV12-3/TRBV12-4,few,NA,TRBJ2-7,CASSFGLDEQYF,TGTGCCAGCAGTTTTGGTCTAGACGAGCAGTACTTC
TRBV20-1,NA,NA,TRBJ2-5,CSARDQDAKKDQYF,TGCAGTGCTAGAGATCAGGATGCCAAGAAAGACCAGTACTTC
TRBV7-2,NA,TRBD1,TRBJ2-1,CASSTWDRGGDEQFF,TGTGCCAGCAGCACCTGGGACAGGGGAGGGGATGAGCAGTTCTTC
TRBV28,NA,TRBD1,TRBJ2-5,CASSSPGTGGFETQYF,TGTGCCAGCAGTTCCCCCGGGACAGGGGGCTTTGAGACCCAGTACTTC
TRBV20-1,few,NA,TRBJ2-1,CSARDHPNEQFF,TGCAGTGCCAGGGACCACCCCAATGAGCAGTTCTTC
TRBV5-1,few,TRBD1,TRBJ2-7,CASSTGQGIDEQYF,TGCGCCAGCAGCACGGGACAGGGGATCGACGAGCAGTACTTC
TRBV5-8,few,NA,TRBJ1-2,CASSLALLDGVSDGYTF,TGTGCCAGCAGCTTGGCCTTGTTGGATGGAGTATCGGATGGCTACACCTTC
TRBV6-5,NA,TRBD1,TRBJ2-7,CASSLTTGVPREQYF,TGTGCCAGCAGCCTAACCACAGGGGTCCCCAGGGAGCAGTACTTC
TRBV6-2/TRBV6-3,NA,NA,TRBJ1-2,CASSYEGPDYGYTF,TGTGCCAGCAGTTACGAGGGGCCGGACTATGGCTACACCTTC
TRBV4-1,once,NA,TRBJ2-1,CASSQGPPGPAYNEQFF,TGCGCCAGCAGCCAGGGCCCTCCGGGGCCGGCCTACAATGAGCAGTTCTTC
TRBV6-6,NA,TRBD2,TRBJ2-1,CASRYTSGMLNEQFF,TGTGCCAGCAGATACACTAGCGGGATGTTGAATGAGCAGTTCTTC
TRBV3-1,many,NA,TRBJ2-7,CASSPSSRGAYEQYF,TGTGCCAGCAGCCCGAGTAGCAGGGGGGCCTACGAGCAGTACTTC
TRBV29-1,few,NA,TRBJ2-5,CSVDRPGPLGGETQYF,TGCAGCGTTGATCGTCCGGGCCCACTTGGGGGGGAGACCCAGTACTTC
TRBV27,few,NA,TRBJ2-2,CASSLAAGGELFF,TGTGCCAGCAGTTTAGCAGCTGGCGGGGAGCTGTTTTTT
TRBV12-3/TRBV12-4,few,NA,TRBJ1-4,CASSLGHEKLFF,TGTGCCAGCAGTTTAGGACATGAAAAACTGTTTTTT
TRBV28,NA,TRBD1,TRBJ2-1,CASSFPGQGYNEQFF,TGTGCCAGCAGTTTCCCGGGACAGGGGTATAATGAGCAGTTCTTC
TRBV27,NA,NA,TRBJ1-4,CASSSRNMGWRKEKLFF,TGTGCCAGCAGTAGTAGAAACATGGGGTGGAGAAAAGAAAAACTGTTTTTT
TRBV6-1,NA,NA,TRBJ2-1,CASCIADRPYNEQFF,TGTGCCAGCTGTATAGCAGATAGACCGTACAATGAGCAGTTCTTC
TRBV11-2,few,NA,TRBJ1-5,CASSSGSEPQHF,TGTGCCAGCAGCTCCGGTAGTGAACCCCAGCATTTT
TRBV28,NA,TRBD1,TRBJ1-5,CASSSPGQGDHFSNQPQHF,TGTGCCAGCAGTTCACCGGGACAGGGGGACCACTTTAGCAATCAGCCCCAGCATTTT
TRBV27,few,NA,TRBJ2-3,CASSTPPDYADTQYF,TGTGCCAGCAGTACGCCCCCGGACTATGCAGATACGCAGTATTTT
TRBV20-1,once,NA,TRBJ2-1,CSAREGVEQFF,TGCAGTGCTCGGGAAGGGGTTGAGCAGTTCTTC
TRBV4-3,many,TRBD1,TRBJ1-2,CASSQAEGARNSGYTF,TGCGCCAGCAGCCAGGCTGAGGGGGCACGCAACTCTGGCTACACCTTC
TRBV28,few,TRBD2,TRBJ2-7,CASNPGTSGSYEQYF,TGTGCCAGCAATCCCGGGACTAGCGGGTCCTACGAGCAGTACTTC
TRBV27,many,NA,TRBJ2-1,CASSLSGSYNEQFF,TGTGCCAGCAGTTTGTCCGGAAGTTACAATGAGCAGTTCTTC
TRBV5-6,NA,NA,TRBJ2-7,CASSAATSEQYF,TGTGCCAGCAGCGCCGCCACCTCCGAGCAGTACTTC
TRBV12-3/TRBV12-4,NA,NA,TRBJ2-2,CASSPGGPGELFF,TGTGCCAGCAGTCCAGGAGGGCCCGGGGAGCTGTTTTTT
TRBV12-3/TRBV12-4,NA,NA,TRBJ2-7,CASSFRVGHEQYF,TGTGCCAGCAGTTTCAGGGTAGGGCACGAGCAGTACTTC
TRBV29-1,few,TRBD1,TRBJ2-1,CSVEDGQGGYNEQFF,TGCAGCGTTGAAGATGGACAGGGAGGTTACAATGAGCAGTTCTTC
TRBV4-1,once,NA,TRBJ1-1,CASSQVGREAFF,TGCGCCAGCAGCCAAGTCGGGAGGGAAGCTTTCTTT
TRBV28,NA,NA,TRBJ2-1,CASSLVQGGGNEQFF,TGTGCCAGCAGTTTGGTACAGGGCGGAGGAAATGAGCAGTTCTTC
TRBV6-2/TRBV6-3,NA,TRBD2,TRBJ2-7,CASSPTSGIHEQYF,TGTGCCAGCAGTCCGACTAGCGGGATCCACGAGCAGTACTTC
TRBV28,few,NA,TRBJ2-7,CASREGKPYEQYF,TGTGCCAGCAGGGAAGGGAAACCCTACGAGCAGTACTTC